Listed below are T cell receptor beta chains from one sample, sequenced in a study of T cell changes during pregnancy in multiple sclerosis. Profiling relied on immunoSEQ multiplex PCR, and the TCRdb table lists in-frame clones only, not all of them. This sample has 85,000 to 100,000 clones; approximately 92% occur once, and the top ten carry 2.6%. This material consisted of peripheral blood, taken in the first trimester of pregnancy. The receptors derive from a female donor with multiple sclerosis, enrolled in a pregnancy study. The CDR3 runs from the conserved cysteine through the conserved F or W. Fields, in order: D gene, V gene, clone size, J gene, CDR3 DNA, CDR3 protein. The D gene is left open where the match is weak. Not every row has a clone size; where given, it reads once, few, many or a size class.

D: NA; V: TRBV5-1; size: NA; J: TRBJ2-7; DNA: TGCGCCAGCAGCTTTGGACTGTCCTACGAGCAGTACTTC; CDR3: CASSFGLSYEQYF
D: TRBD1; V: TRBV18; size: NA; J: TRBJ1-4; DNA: TGTGCCAGCTCACAAATTCGACAGGGGGCAAATGAAAAACTGTTTTTT; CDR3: CASSQIRQGANEKLFF
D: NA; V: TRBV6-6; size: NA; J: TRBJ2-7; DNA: TGTGCCAGCAGTAAGAGGTACGAGCAGTACTTC; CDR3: CASSKRYEQYF
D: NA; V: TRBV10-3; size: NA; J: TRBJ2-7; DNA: TGTGCCATCAGAAACGGAGAGCGGCACTCCTACGAGCAGTACTTC; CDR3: CAIRNGERHSYEQYF
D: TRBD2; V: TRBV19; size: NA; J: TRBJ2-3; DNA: TGTGCCAGTAGTATAGCCCGGGGGGACACAGATACGCAGTATTTT; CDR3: CASSIARGDTDTQYF
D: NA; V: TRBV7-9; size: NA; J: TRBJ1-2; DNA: TGTGCCAGCAGCCAGGACATCCTCGGCGATGGCTACACCTTC; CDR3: CASSQDILGDGYTF
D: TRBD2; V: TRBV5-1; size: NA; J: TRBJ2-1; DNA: TGCGCCAGCAGCTTGGGACTAGCGGGAGGGCAATACAATGAGCAGTTCTTC; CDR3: CASSLGLAGGQYNEQFF
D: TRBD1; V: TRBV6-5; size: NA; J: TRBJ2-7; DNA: TGTGCCAGCAGTTACCTCGACAGGGACGAGCAGTACTTC; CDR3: CASSYLDRDEQYF
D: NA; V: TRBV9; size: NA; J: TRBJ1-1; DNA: TGTGCCAGCAGCGCAGGCCAGGTTGGCCCAGCTTTCTTT; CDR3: CASSAGQVGPAFF
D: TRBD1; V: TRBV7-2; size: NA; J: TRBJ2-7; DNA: TGTGCCAGCAGCCGGGACAGAGCTACCTACGAGCAGTACTTC; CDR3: CASSRDRATYEQYF
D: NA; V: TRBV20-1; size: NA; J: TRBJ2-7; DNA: TGCAGTGCTAGAGGGCCCGCCGAGCAGTACTTC; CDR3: CSARGPAEQYF
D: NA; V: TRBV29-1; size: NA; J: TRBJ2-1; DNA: TGCAGCGTTGATACGAGTGTTGGCCTAGCAAATGAGCAGTTCTTC; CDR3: CSVDTSVGLANEQFF
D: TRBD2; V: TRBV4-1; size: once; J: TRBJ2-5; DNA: TGCGCCAGCAGCCAAGAGCAAGCGGGAGCTTTTGAGACCCAGTACTTC; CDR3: CASSQEQAGAFETQYF
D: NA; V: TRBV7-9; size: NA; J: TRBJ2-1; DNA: TGTGCCAGCAGCTTAGGATTGGTGGGCCACAATGAGCAGTTCTTC; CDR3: CASSLGLVGHNEQFF
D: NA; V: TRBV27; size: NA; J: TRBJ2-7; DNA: TGTGCCAGCTCCTACGGGGACTCCTCCTACGAGCAGTACTTC; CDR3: CASSYGDSSYEQYF
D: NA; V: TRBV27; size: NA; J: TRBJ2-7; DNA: TGTGCCAGCAGTTTGGGTGCAGGGTTAGACGAGCAGTACTTC; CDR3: CASSLGAGLDEQYF
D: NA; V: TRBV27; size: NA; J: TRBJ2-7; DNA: TGTGCCAGCCATACAGCCTACGAGCAGTACTTC; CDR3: CASHTAYEQYF
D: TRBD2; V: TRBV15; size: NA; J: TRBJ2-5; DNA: TGTGCCACCAGCAGAGGACTAGCGGGAGATCAAGAGACCCAGTACTTC; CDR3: CATSRGLAGDQETQYF
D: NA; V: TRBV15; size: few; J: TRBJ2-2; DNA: TGTGCCACCAGTTCCAGCGACTTCCCCGGGGAGCTGTTTTTT; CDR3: CATSSSDFPGELFF
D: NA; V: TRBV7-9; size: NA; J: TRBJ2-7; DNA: TGTGCCAGCAGCTTATCAGGGAACTACGAGCAGTACTTC; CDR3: CASSLSGNYEQYF
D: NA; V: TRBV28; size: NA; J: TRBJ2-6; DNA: TGTGCCAGCAGCATTACCTTGGGCTCGGCTGGGGCCAACGTCCTGACTTTC; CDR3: CASSITLGSAGANVLTF
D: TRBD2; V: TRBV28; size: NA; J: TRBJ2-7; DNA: TGTGCCAGCAGTTTAATGCCTAGCGGGAGCTACGAGCAGTACTTC; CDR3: CASSLMPSGSYEQYF
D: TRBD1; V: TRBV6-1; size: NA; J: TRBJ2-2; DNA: TGTGCCAGCAGTATCCGGGACAGGGCCGGGGAGCTGTTTTTT; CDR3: CASSIRDRAGELFF
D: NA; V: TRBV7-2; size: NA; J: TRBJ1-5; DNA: TGTGCCAGCAGCGTACAGAATCAGCCCCAGCATTTT; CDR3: CASSVQNQPQHF
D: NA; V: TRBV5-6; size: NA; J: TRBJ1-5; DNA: TGTGCCAGCAGCTTTTCTTTTGATCAGCCCCAGCATTTT; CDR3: CASSFSFDQPQHF
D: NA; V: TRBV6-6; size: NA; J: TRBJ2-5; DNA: TGTGCCAGCACCACCTGGGCCCAAGAGACCCAGTACTTC; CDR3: CASTTWAQETQYF
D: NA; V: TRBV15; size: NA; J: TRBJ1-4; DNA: TGTGCCACCAGCCGACAGGCCCATTCTAATGAAAAACTGTTTTTT; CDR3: CATSRQAHSNEKLFF
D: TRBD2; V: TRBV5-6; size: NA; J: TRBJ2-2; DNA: TGTGCCAGCAGCTTTGTTGGCGGGAGCAGTAACACCGGGGAGCTGTTTTTT; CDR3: CASSFVGGSSNTGELFF
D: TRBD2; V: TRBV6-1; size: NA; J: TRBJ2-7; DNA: TGTGCCAGCAGTGAAGGGGCTAGCGGGAGCTACGAGCAGTACTTC; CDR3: CASSEGASGSYEQYF
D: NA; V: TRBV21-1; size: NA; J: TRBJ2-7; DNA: TGTGCCAGCAGCAGGAGAAGCTCCTACGAGCAGTACTTC; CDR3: CASSRRSSYEQYF
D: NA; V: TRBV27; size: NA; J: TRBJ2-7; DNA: TGTGCCAGCAGTTTATTAACAGGGCGGTACGAGCAGTACTTC; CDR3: CASSLLTGRYEQYF
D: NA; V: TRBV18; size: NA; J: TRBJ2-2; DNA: TGTGCCAGCTCACTCAAGAGCGTGTCCGGGACTTACACCGGGGAGCTGTTTTTT; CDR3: CASSLKSVSGTYTGELFF
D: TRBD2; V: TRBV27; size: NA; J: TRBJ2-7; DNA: TGTGCCAGCAGTAGAGCGGGAGTCTCCTACGAGCAGTACTTC; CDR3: CASSRAGVSYEQYF
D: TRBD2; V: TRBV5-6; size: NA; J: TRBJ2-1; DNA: TGTGCCAGCAGCTTGGCCATGGCTAGCGGGAGCCTCTCCTACAATGAGCAGTTCTTC; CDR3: CASSLAMASGSLSYNEQFF
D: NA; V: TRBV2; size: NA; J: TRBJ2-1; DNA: TGTGCCAGCAGAACAGGGTGGGCCAATGAGCAGTTCTTC; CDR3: CASRTGWANEQFF
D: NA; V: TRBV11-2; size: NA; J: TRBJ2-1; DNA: TGTGCCAGCAGCATTAGCGGAATACCCTACAATGAGCAGTTCTTC; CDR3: CASSISGIPYNEQFF